The 16 T cell receptor beta chains below all came from one sample that was sequenced in a study of shared clonotypes between healthy human individuals. The table came from immunoSEQ multiplex PCR; TCRdb's copy has only in-frame clones and leaves some out. The table lists a few hundred thousand clones, over 60% of them singletons. The sample taken for sequencing was PBMCs. These receptors came from a woman between 40 and 50 years old in good health. Some clones in this sample may be carry-over from other donors' samples.

The chain carries TRBV7-3 and TRBJ2-3; D is ambiguous. This CDR3 region has 13 residues. Trimming took 4 bases from V and 4 from J, leaving 9 bases between them. Germline CDR1 is SGHTA and CDR2 is FQGTGA. For the CDR3, the DNA is TGTGCCAGCAGCTCCTTGGGCCCAGATACGCAGTATTTT. This codes for CASSSLGPDTQYF. Drawing the rest from reference TRBV7-3 and TRBJ2-3, the complete variable domain is GAGVSQTPSNKVTEKGKYVELRCDPISGHTALYWYRQSLGQGPEFLIYFQGTGAADDSGLPNDRFFAVRPEGSVSTLKIQRTERGDSAVYLCASSSLGPDTQYFGPGTRLTVL.

This clone appeared a single time. The chain joins TRBV7-2 to TRBJ1-1; tentatively, D is TRBD1 (5 bases). This CDR3 has 14 residues. With 5 bases removed from V and 7 bases from J, the gap between germline ends came to 17 bases. Germline V gene sequence: CDR1 SGHTA, CDR2 FQGNSA. CDR3 sequence: CASSQQSGTGEAFF. CDR3 DNA sequence: TGTGCCAGCAGCCAGCAATCGGGGACCGGTGAAGCTTTCTTT.

This chain uses TRBV7-9 with TRBJ2-1, with 8 bases identical to TRBD1. The CDR3 has 15 residues. The V gene's germline CDR1 is SEHNR and CDR2 FQNEAQ (reference sequence). V shed 2 bases and J 1 base; nucleotides not matched to a gene: 1. CDR3 amino acids: CASSLQGASYNEQFF. CDR3 nucleotide sequence: TGTGCCAGCAGCTTACAGGGGGCATCCTACAATGAGCAGTTCTTC.

Note on this clone: The junction differs from germline at one of its ends, possibly a read error. This chain connects TRBV2 to TRBJ2-6; weak D call: TRBD1 (5 bases). The CDR3 has 16 amino acids. The germline V gene has CDR1 SNHLY and CDR2 FYNNEI. Here the CDR3 DNA reads TGTGCCAGCAGGCTTGAGGCAGGGTCTGTGGCCAACGTCCTGACTTTC. Translating gives CASRLEAGSVANVLTF.

This chain uses TRBV7-9 with TRBJ2-7, with unresolved D. CDR3 length: 12 amino acids. The ends were cut back, 5 bases at V and 3 bases at J, with 8 bases in the middle. Germline V gene data show CDR1 as SEHNR and CDR2 as FQNEAQ (reference sequence). The CDR3 is CASSTSIYEQYF. The DNA for the CDR3 is TGTGCCAGCAGCACTTCAATCTACGAGCAGTACTTC. The full variable domain, rest sourced from reference TRBV7-9 and TRBJ2-7, is DTGVSQNPRHKITKRGQNVTFRCDPISEHNRLYWYRQTLGQGPEFLTYFQNEAQLEKSRLLSDRFSAERPKGSFSTLEIQRTEQGDSAMYLCASSTSIYEQYFGPGTRLTVT.

This chain connects TRBV5-1 to TRBJ2-7, with 7 positions matching TRBD1. Germline CDR1 SGHRS, CDR2 YFSETQ. The junction had 12 bases not matched to a gene; V was cut back by 0 bases and J by 3 bases. The length of the CDR3 is 17 residues. Here the CDR3 DNA reads TGCGCCAGCAGCTTGGGTTTGGCGACAGGGACAAACTACGAGCAGTACTTC. It specifies CASSLGLATGTNYEQYF.

The V gene is TRBV19, the J gene TRBJ1-1; 7 nucleotides line up with TRBD1. This CDR3 has 13 residues. CDR1 and CDR2 (germline): LNHDA, SQIVND (reference sequence). V was clipped by 3 bases and J by 5 bases; unmatched bases: 3. CDR3 DNA: TGTGCCAGTAGTATTGACAGGGAGACTGAAGCTTTCTTT. Translated: CASSIDRETEAFF.

The chain combines TRBV30 with TRBJ1-1; D is undetermined. Germline V lookup: CDR1 GTSNPN, CDR2 SVGIG (reference sequence). V lost 0 bases to trimming and J lost 5 bases, with 7 bases between them. The length of the CDR3 is 12 residues. CDR3 nucleotides: TGTGCCTGGAGTGTTGGAGTAACTGAAGCTTTCTTT. Translating it yields CAWSVGVTEAFF.

The chain combines TRBV27 with TRBJ1-2; D is perhaps TRBD1 (5 bases). This CDR3 comprises 12 residues. V was pared by 2 bases and J by 6 bases, with 7 bases between. Germline V CDR1 and CDR2: MNHEY, SMNVEV (reference sequence). The CDR3 bases are TGTGCCAGCAGTTTAGCAGGGCATGGCTACACCTTC. Translated, it gives CASSLAGHGYTF.

This chain links TRBV19 with TRBJ1-4; D gene unclear. V dropped 7 bases and J dropped 4 bases, with 4 bases sitting between them. This CDR3 region has 11 residues. CDR1 and CDR2 (germline): LNHDA, SQIVND (reference sequence). Written as DNA, the CDR3 is TGTGCCAGTACCAGTAATGAAAAACTGTTTTTT. Translation gives CASTSNEKLFF. The whole variable domain, remainder taken from reference TRBV19 and TRBJ1-4, is DGGITQSPKYLFRKEGQNVTLSCEQNLNHDAMYWYRQDPGQGLRLIYYSQIVNDFQKGDIAEGYSVSREKKESFPLTVTSAQKNPTAFYLCASTSNEKLFFGSGTQLSVL.

This clone was observed a handful of times. The rearrangement uses TRBV7-3 and TRBJ2-2; D is uncertain. The V gene's germline CDR1 is SGHTA and CDR2 FQGTGA. CDR3 size: 15 residues. Trimming took off 5 bases at V and 7 bases at J, with 17 bases between the two ends. CDR3 in amino acids: CASSPYVGLGGELFF. The CDR3 nucleotides read TGTGCCAGCAGCCCCTACGTGGGGTTGGGCGGGGAGCTGTTTTTT.

V and J are TRBV7-2 and TRBJ1-5; the D is unclear. Germline V CDR1 and CDR2: SGHTA, FQGNSA. The CDR3 sequence is 12 residues long. V dropped 6 bases and J dropped 4 bases, with 7 bases sitting between them. In nucleotides, the CDR3 is TGTGCCAGCAGTCCCCTTAATCAGCCCCAGCATTTT. Encoded protein: CASSPLNQPQHF.

Details on this clone: It is likely a read error: a sequence one base away is far more abundant. V gene TRBV5-1 combines with J gene TRBJ2-5; 14 bases match TRBD2. Germline CDR1 reads SGHRS; CDR2 reads YFSETQ. With 0 bases clipped from V and 9 bases from J, the junction kept 7 bases outside the gene matches. The CDR3 totals 16 residues. In nucleotides, the CDR3 is TGCGCCAGCAGCTTGGGACTAGCGGGAGGGTCCGAGGCCCAGTACTTC. Protein sequence: CASSLGLAGGSEAQYF.

V gene TRBV7-2 combines with J gene TRBJ2-2; 8 positions match TRBD2. The CDR3 length is 15 residues. Germline V gene sequence: CDR1 SGHTA, CDR2 FQGNSA. Unmatched junction bases numbered 5, after V lost 2 bases and J lost 6 bases. CDR3 DNA: TGTGCCAGCAGCTTACCCGGGAGGGCCTCCGGGGAGCTGTTTTTT. Translation: CASSLPGRASGELFF. Full variable domain (rest looked up from reference TRBV7-2 and TRBJ2-2): GAGVSQSPSNKVTEKGKDVELRCDPISGHTALYWYRQSLGQGLEFLIYFQGNSAPDKSGLPSDRFSAERTGGSVSTLTIQRTQQEDSAVYLCASSLPGRASGELFFGEGSRLTVL.

The chain couples TRBV7-2 to TRBJ2-2; D may be TRBD1 (6 bases). Trimming cost V 6 bases and J 0 bases, with 14 bases left between them. Germline-derived CDR1 and CDR2 are SGHTA and FQGNSA. The CDR3 is 16 amino acids. The CDR3 DNA reads as TGTGCCAGCAGTCTACAAGGGGGAACGAACACCGGGGAGCTGTTTTTT. It encodes CASSLQGGTNTGELFF.

The V gene is TRBV5-6, the J gene TRBJ2-1; D gene ambiguous. Trimming shortened V by 1 base and J by 10 bases, and 21 bases separated the two germline ends. Per germline, CDR1 SGHDT and CDR2 YYEEEE. This CDR3 has 16 amino acids. The CDR3 reads CASSLRLRPVPWEQFF. The DNA for the CDR3 is TGTGCCAGCAGCTTGCGGTTAAGGCCAGTCCCCTGGGAGCAGTTCTTC.